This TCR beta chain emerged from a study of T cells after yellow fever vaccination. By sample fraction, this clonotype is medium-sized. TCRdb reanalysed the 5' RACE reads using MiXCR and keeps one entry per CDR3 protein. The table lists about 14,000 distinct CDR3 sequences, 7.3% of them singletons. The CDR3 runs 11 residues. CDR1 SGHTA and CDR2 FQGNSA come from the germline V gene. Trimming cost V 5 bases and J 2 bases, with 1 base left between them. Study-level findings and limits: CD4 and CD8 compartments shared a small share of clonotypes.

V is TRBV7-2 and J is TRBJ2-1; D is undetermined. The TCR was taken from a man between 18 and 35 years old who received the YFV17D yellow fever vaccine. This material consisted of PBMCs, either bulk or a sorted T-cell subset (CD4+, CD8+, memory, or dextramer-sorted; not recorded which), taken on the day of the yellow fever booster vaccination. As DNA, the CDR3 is TGTGCCAGCAGCCCCTACAATGAGCAGTTCTTC. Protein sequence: CASSPYNEQFF.